Presented here are 18 T cell receptor beta chains from one specimen sequenced in a study of T cells in tumors after PD-1 blockade. Data came from immunoSEQ multiplex PCR; TCRdb stores just in-frame clones and leaves some out. The sample includes about 8,500 clones, 55% to 65% of them seen just once. Source: tumor tissue, taken after anti-PD-1 treatment. The receptors derive from a human donor with basal cell carcinoma.

By share of the sample, this clone is medium-sized. The rearrangement joins TRBV12-5 to TRBJ2-1, with D hard to call. The CDR3 sequence is 13 residues long. V was pared by 7 bases and J by 8 bases, with 15 bases between. Germline loops: CDR1 LGHNT, CDR2 FRNRAP. This CDR3 reads CASAVDAEDEQFF. CDR3 in DNA: TGTGCTAGTGCCGTGGACGCCGAGGATGAGCAGTTCTTC.

The chain is built from TRBV10-3 and TRBJ2-7; tentatively, D is TRBD2 (6 bases). This CDR3 region has 12 residues. Germline-derived CDR1 and CDR2 are ENHRY and SYGVKD. Deletions cut 10 bases from V and 1 base from J, with 11 bases between. CDR3 nucleotide sequence: TGTGCCACCGGAGGGGTTTCCTACGAGCAGTACTTC. Residues: CATGGVSYEQYF.

The genes are TRBV12-1 and TRBJ2-7. TRBV12-1 is a pseudogene segment. CDR3 size: 10 residues. In nucleotides, the CDR3 is TGTGCCAGTGATGACTACGAGCAGTACTTC. It yields the protein CASDDYEQYF.

This chain links TRBV7-2 with TRBJ1-1; 7 bases match TRBD1. The V gene's germline CDR1 is SGHTA and CDR2 FQGNSA. V lost 5 bases, J lost 0 bases, and 9 bases stayed unmatched. The length of the CDR3 is 16 residues. This CDR3 is CASSPSLDRLNTEAFF. The DNA for the CDR3 is TGTGCCAGCAGCCCTAGCTTGGACAGGCTGAACACTGAAGCTTTCTTT.

This clone was counted between two and nine times. V usage is TRBV6-5 and J usage is TRBJ1-1; no firm D call. This CDR3 has 13 residues. In germline, CDR1 is MNHEY, CDR2 SVGAGI. Trimming left V 0 bases short and J 4 bases short, with 6 bases between. CDR3 residues: CASSYSTVTEAFF. In DNA form, the CDR3 reads TGTGCCAGCAGTTACTCGACGGTCACTGAAGCTTTCTTT.

This clone was picked up a small number of times. This chain links TRBV5-1 with TRBJ1-2, with 7 bases identical to TRBD1. Germline V gene data show CDR1 as SGHRS and CDR2 as YFSETQ. V lost 4 bases and J lost 4; bases outside the gene matches: 10. The CDR3 length is 15 residues. CDR3 sequence (DNA): TGCGCCAGCAGCCTAGGACAGGAGAGACGCTATGGCTACACCTTC. Encoded protein: CASSLGQERRYGYTF.

V gene TRBV4-2 combines with J gene TRBJ1-2, with D possibly matching TRBD1 (5 bases). The CDR3 runs to 16 residues. Germline assignment: CDR1 LGHNA and CDR2 YNFKEQ. Trimming took 4 bases from V and 0 from J, leaving 15 bases between them. The CDR3 spells CASSRDRQTSNYGYTF. CDR3 coding DNA: TGTGCCAGCAGCCGAGACAGACAGACCTCTAACTATGGCTACACCTTC.

The V and J genes are TRBV6-5 and TRBJ1-3; D is ambiguous. Germline V CDR1 and CDR2: MNHEY, SVGAGI. CDR3 length equals 14 residues. Between the trimmed V and J ends, which lost 6 bases and 4 bases, there was a span of 13 bases. CDR3 in DNA: TGTGCCAGCAGGGCTTCTTACACGGGAAACACCATATATTTT. Protein sequence: CASRASYTGNTIYF.

This chain connects TRBV7-3 to TRBJ1-2, with unresolved D. V shed 5 bases and J shed 8 bases, with 15 bases lying between them. The CDR3 has 13 amino acids. Germline CDR1 and CDR2: SGHTA and FQGTGA. In DNA, the CDR3 is TGTGCCAGCAGCCCCCAAAGTCGCAAAGGCTACACCTTC. This codes for CASSPQSRKGYTF.

J is TRBJ2-5 and V is TRBV19; 7 bases are shared with TRBD1. The length of the CDR3 is 13 residues. Germline V gene lookup returns CDR1 LNHDA and CDR2 SQIVND (reference sequence). V was clipped by 4 bases and J by 7 bases; unmatched bases: 6. The CDR3 DNA follows: TGTGCCAGTAGTAGTGAGAGACAGGGGACCCAGTACTTC. This gives the protein CASSSERQGTQYF. The complete variable domain, with remaining parts taken from reference TRBV19 and TRBJ2-5, reads DGGITQSPKYLFRKEGQNVTLSCEQNLNHDAMYWYRQDPGQGLRLIYYSQIVNDFQKGDIAEGYSVSREKKESFPLTVTSAQKNPTAFYLCASSSERQGTQYFGPGTRLLVL.

This chain connects TRBV6-5 to TRBJ1-1; 9 nucleotides align to TRBD1. This CDR3 has 16 amino acids. Trimming cost V 4 bases and J 5 bases; bases outside gene matches: 11. Germline V CDR1 and CDR2: MNHEY, SVGAGI. The CDR3 bases are TGTGCCAGCAGTTTCCGAGCCGGGACAGGGCAGACTGAAGCTTTCTTT. Its protein is CASSFRAGTGQTEAFF.

The rearrangement links TRBV30 to TRBJ1-4; D ambiguous. The germline CDR1 and CDR2 sequences are GTSNPN and SVGIG (reference sequence). Trimming left V 2 bases short and J 0 bases short, with 7 bases between. This CDR3 is built from 14 residues. The CDR3 DNA sequence: TGTGCCTGGAGTATTCGTGCAACTAATGAAAAACTGTTTTTT. Its protein product is CAWSIRATNEKLFF.

V gene TRBV2 combines with J gene TRBJ2-7; 8 bases are a match to TRBD2. Germline-derived CDR1 and CDR2 are SNHLY and FYNNEI. Trimming removed 3 bases from V and 0 bases from J; junction bases left unmatched: 7. The CDR3 length is 16 residues. The CDR3 loop is CASSDVGGGSSYEQYF. The CDR3 region has the DNA TGTGCCAGCAGTGATGTCGGCGGGGGGTCCTCCTACGAGCAGTACTTC. The full variable domain, in which reference TRBV2 and TRBJ2-7 provide the parts outside the CDR3, is EPEVTQTPSHQVTQMGQEVILRCVPISNHLYFYWYRQILGQKVEFLVSFYNNEISEKSEIFDDQFSVERPDGSNFTLKIRSTKLEDSAMYFCASSDVGGGSSYEQYFGPGTRLTVT.

The chain employs TRBV10-3 and TRBJ1-2; TRBD1 matches 9 bases. After removal of 0 bases from V and 6 bases from J, the junction contained 5 bases not matched to a gene. The CDR3 sequence is 15 residues long. Germline values: CDR1 ENHRY, CDR2 SYGVKD. The CDR3 bases are TGTGCCATCAGTGAGTCGGGACAGGGTGTGGATGGCTACACCTTC. It is translated as CAISESGQGVDGYTF.

This chain joins TRBV7-8 and TRBJ2-7, with 11 bases identical to TRBD1. The V gene's germline CDR1 is SGHVS and CDR2 FQNEAQ. The V segment lost 5 bases and the J segment 4 bases; nucleotides outside the gene matches: 7. This CDR3 is 15 amino acids long. CDR3 protein: CASSEGQGALYEQYF. CDR3 coding DNA: TGTGCCAGCAGCGAAGGACAGGGGGCTTTGTACGAGCAGTACTTC.

The chain links TRBV6-1 to TRBJ1-6; tentatively, D is TRBD1 (6 bases). Germline CDR1 and CDR2: MNHNS and SASEGT. The CDR3 is 11 residues long. V gave up 6 bases and J gave up 14 bases, with 11 bases separating them. The CDR3, as DNA: TGTGCCAGCAGAGGGGGAGGGACCCTCCACTTT. Translated, it gives CASRGGGTLHF.

V and J are TRBV19 and TRBJ1-5; D might be TRBD1 (5 bases). The CDR3 length is 15 residues. The V gene lost 6 bases and the J gene lost 1 base, with 13 bases spanning the gap. Germline V CDR1 and CDR2: LNHDA, SQIVND (reference sequence). CDR3 nucleotide sequence: TGTGCCAGTAGAACGGGAGGGGCGAGCAATCAGCCCCAGCATTTT. Translated, it gives CASRTGGASNQPQHF.

This rearrangement joins TRBV15 to TRBJ2-5; 8 nucleotides align to TRBD2. The V gene's germline CDR1 is LNHNV and CDR2 YYDKDF (reference sequence). The length of the CDR3 is 15 residues. J was trimmed by 1 base and V by 5 bases; bases with no gene match: 6. CDR3 nucleotide sequence: TGTGCCACCAGCTTAAGCGGGGGCGTCCAAGAGACCCAGTACTTC. Translating it yields CATSLSGGVQETQYF.